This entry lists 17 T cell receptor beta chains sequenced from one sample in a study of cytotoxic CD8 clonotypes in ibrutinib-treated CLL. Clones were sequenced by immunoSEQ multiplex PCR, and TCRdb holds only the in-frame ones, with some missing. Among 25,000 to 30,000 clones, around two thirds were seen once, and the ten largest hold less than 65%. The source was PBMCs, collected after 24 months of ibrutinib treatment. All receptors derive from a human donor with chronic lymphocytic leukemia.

The DNA for the CDR3 is TGTGCCAGCAGTTCACCAGGGGCCGGCACAGATACGCAGTATTTT. Amino acids: CASSSPGAGTDTQYF. This rearrangement joins TRBV28 to TRBJ2-3; tentatively, D is TRBD1 (6 bases). Germline V gene sequence: CDR1 MDHEN, CDR2 SYDVKM. V dropped 4 bases and J dropped 1 base, with 12 bases sitting between them. This CDR3 is built from 15 residues.

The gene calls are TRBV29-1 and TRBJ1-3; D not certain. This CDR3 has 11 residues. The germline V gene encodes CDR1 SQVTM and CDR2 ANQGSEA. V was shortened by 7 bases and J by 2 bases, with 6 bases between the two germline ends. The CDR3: CSARAGNTIYF. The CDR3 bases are TGCAGCGCTAGGGCTGGAAACACCATATATTTT.

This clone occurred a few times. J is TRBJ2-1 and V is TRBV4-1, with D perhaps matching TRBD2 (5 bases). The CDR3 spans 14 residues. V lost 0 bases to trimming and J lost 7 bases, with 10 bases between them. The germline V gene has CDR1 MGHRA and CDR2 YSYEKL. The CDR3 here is CASSQEGTRNEQFF. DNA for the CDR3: TGCGCCAGCAGCCAAGAAGGCACTAGGAATGAGCAGTTCTTC.

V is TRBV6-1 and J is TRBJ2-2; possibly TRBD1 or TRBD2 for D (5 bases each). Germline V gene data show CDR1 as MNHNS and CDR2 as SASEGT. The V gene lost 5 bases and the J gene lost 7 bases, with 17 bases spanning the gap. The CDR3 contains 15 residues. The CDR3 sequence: CASSPFEGHGGELFF. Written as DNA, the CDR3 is TGTGCCAGCAGTCCCTTCGAGGGGCATGGCGGGGAGCTGTTTTTT.

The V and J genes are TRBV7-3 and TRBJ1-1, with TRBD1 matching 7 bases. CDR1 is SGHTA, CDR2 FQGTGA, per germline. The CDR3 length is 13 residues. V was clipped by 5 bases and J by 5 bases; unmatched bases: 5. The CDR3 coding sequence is TGTGCCAGCAGCGCGACAGGGAGGACTGAAGCTTTCTTT. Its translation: CASSATGRTEAFF.

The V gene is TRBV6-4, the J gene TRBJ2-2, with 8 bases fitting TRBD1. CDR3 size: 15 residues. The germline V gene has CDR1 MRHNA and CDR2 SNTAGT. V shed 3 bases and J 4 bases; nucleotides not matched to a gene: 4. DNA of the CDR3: TGTGCCAGCAGTGAAGGACAGGGCCTCACCGGGGAGCTGTTTTTT. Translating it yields CASSEGQGLTGELFF.

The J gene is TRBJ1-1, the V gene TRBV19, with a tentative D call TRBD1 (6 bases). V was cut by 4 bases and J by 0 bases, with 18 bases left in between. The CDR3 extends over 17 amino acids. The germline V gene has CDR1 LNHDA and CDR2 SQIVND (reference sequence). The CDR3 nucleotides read TGTGCCAGTAGTACCCGGGGCGGGGGCGTCATGAACACTGAAGCTTTCTTT. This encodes CASSTRGGGVMNTEAFF.

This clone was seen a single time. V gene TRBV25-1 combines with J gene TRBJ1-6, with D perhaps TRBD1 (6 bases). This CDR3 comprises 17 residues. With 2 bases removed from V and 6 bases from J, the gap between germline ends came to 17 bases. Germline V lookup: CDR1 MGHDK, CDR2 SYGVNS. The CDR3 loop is CASSEPSRDNFNSPLHF. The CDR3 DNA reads TGTGCCAGCAGTGAACCCTCCCGGGACAACTTTAATTCACCCCTCCACTTT. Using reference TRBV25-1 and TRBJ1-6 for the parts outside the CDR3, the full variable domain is EADIYQTPRYLVIGTGKKITLECSQTMGHDKMYWYQQDPGMELHLIHYSYGVNSTEKGDLSSESTVSRIRTEHFPLTLESARPSHTSQYLCASSEPSRDNFNSPLHFGNGTRLTVT.

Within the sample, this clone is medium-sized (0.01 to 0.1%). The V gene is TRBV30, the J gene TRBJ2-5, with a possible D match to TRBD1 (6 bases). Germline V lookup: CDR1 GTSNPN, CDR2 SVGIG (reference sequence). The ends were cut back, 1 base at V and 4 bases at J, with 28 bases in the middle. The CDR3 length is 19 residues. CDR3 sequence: CAWSAVGWGRLRDAETQYF. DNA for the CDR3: TGTGCCTGGAGTGCGGTCGGGTGGGGGCGGCTTAGGGACGCAGAGACCCAGTACTTC.

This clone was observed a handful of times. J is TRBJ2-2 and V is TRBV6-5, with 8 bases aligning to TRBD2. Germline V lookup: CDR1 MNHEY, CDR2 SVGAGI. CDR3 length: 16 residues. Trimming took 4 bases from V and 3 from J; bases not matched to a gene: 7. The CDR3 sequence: CASSSVRGGDTGELFF. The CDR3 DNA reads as TGTGCCAGCAGTTCCGTACGGGGGGGAGACACCGGGGAGCTGTTTTTT.

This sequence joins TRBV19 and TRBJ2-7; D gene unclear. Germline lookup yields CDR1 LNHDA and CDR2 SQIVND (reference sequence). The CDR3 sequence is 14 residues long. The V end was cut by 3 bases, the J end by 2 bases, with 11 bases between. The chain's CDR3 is CASSMPNSPYEQYF. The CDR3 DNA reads TGTGCCAGTAGTATGCCGAATAGCCCCTACGAGCAGTACTTC.

This CDR3 is CASRAGEYIGQPQHF. For the CDR3, the DNA is TGTGCCAGCAGGGCAGGGGAGTATATCGGCCAGCCCCAGCATTTT. The gene calls are TRBV2 and TRBJ1-5; TRBD1 might be the D (6 bases). The CDR3 runs to 15 residues. Trimming took 6 bases from V and 7 from J, leaving 19 bases between them. Germline CDR1 and CDR2: SNHLY and FYNNEI.

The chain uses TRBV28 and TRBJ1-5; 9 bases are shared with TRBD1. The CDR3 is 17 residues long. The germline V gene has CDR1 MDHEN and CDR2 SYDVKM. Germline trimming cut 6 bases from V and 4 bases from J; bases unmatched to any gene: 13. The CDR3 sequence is CASSPTMGGQGNQPQHF. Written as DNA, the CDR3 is TGTGCCAGCAGCCCCACCATGGGCGGACAGGGGAATCAGCCCCAGCATTTT.

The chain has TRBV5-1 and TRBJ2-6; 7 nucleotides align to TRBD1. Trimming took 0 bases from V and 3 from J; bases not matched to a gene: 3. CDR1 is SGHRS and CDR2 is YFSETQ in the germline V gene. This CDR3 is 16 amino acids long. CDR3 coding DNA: TGCGCCAGCAGCTTGGGCCCAGGGGGTGGGGCCAACGTCCTGACTTTC. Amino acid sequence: CASSLGPGGGANVLTF. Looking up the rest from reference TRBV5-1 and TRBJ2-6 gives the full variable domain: KAGVTQTPRYLIKTRGQQVTLSCSPISGHRSVSWYQQTPGQGLQFLFEYFSETQRNKGNFPGRFSGRQFSNSRSEMNVSTLELGDSALYLCASSLGPGGGANVLTFGAGSRLTVL.

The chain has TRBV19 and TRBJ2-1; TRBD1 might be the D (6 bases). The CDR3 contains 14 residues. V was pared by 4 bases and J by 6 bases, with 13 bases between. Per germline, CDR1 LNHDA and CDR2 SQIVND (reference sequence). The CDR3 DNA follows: TGTGCCAGTAGTACAGGGGTATCGGGCAATGAGCAGTTCTTC. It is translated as CASSTGVSGNEQFF. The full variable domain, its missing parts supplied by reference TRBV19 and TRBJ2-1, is DGGITQSPKYLFRKEGQNVTLSCEQNLNHDAMYWYRQDPGQGLRLIYYSQIVNDFQKGDIAEGYSVSREKKESFPLTVTSAQKNPTAFYLCASSTGVSGNEQFFGPGTRLTVL.

CDR3 amino acids: CASSPDGSRNEKLFF. In nucleotides, the CDR3 is TGTGCCAGCAGCCCAGACGGAAGTAGGAATGAAAAACTGTTTTTT. This chain links TRBV7-2 with TRBJ1-4; D ambiguous. This CDR3 comprises 15 residues. From germline, CDR1 is SGHTA and CDR2 FQGNSA. Trimming stripped 5 bases from V and 5 bases from J, with 15 bases between.

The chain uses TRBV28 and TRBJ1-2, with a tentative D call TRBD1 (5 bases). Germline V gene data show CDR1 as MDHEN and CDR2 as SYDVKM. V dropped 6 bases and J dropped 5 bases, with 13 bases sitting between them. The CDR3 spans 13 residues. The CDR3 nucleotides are TGTGCCAGCAGGCCGCAGGGTGGGTATGGCTACACCTTC. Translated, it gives CASRPQGGYGYTF.